Listed below are T cell receptor beta chains from one sample, sequenced in a study of patients and donors after allogeneic stem cell transplantation. TCRdb re-derived calls from the RT-PCR reads in MiXCR, one entry per CDR3 protein. Altogether approximately 200,000 distinct CDR3 sequences are present, less than 45% being singletons, with the ten largest covering around 35%. Source material: blood, either unsorted or a sorted T cell fraction (not recorded which). These receptors all come from a human donor who was either an allogeneic HSCT recipient or a stem cell or donor lymphocyte infusion donor (not recorded which). It is not recorded whose cells these are; they may come from a transplant donor. Both conserved end residues are part of each CDR3. D genes are given only for firm matches. Some rows mark clone size as missing; the rest say once, few, many or name a class of expanded clone.

d_call clone_size j_call v_call cdr3_nt cdr3_aa
. . TRBJ1-1 TRBV5-1 TGCGCCAGCAGCCGGGCTGCGGCAGGGGTTATCGGCACTGAAGCTTTCTTT CASSRAAAGVIGTEAFF
. . TRBJ2-3 TRBV19 TGTGCCAGTAGCTTATCGGCGCCAGATACGCAGTATTTT CASSLSAPDTQYF
. . TRBJ2-1 TRBV7-9 TGTGCCAGCAGCTTCGGGAGCGCTGAGCAGTTCTTC CASSFGSAEQFF
. few TRBJ2-3 TRBV6-2/TRBV6-3 TGTGCCAGCAATCTCGGGAGCGGAGATACGCAGTATTTT CASNLGSGDTQYF
TRBD1 few TRBJ1-2 TRBV7-2 TGTGCCAGCAGCTTAGAGGGGGCAAATGGCTACACCTTC CASSLEGANGYTF
. . TRBJ2-1 TRBV9 TGTGCCAGCAGCGTAGTGGATCAGGGTTTTCTAGCCCATGAGCAGTTCTTC CASSVVDQGFLAHEQFF
. . TRBJ2-7 TRBV28 TGTGCCAGCACCCAGGGCCTCGAGCAGTACTTC CASTQGLEQYF
TRBD2 . TRBJ2-1 TRBV4-3 TGCGCCAGCAGCCAAGATCTGGAGCGGGAAATGGGTAATGAGCAGTTCTTC CASSQDLEREMGNEQFF
TRBD1 . TRBJ1-2 TRBV20-1 TGCAGTGCTAGAGGGGAATTGACAGGGGGCTACTATGGCTACACCTTC CSARGELTGGYYGYTF
. . TRBJ1-1 TRBV27 TGTGCCAGCAGTGTTACAGGGCTGGTCACTGAAGCTTTCTTT CASSVTGLVTEAFF
TRBD1 few TRBJ1-2 TRBV29-1 TGCAGCGCCCCTTCCGAGTGGGGACAGGGGAACTATGGCTACACCTTC CSAPSEWGQGNYGYTF
. few TRBJ1-2 TRBV29-1 TGCAGCGTTGTCGGCAGGGCGTATGGCTACACCTTC CSVVGRAYGYTF
. few TRBJ2-7 TRBV20-1 TGCAGTGCTAGAGATTTAAGATCCTACGAGCAGTACTTC CSARDLRSYEQYF
. few TRBJ2-1 TRBV7-2 TGTGCCAGCAGCTTTAGACAGGGAGGGAAGTTCTTC CASSFRQGGKFF
. few TRBJ1-2 TRBV4-1 TGCGCCAGCAGCCACCTTCGGACGGATAACTATGGCTACACCTTC CASSHLRTDNYGYTF
. . TRBJ2-7 TRBV27 TGTGCCAGCAGTTTGGTGGTCGGAGGGTACGAGCAGTACTTC CASSLVVGGYEQYF
TRBD2 few TRBJ2-7 TRBV9 TGTGCCAGCAGCGCGGGACTAGCGGGGCCCGAGGGTAGCGAGCAGTACTTC CASSAGLAGPEGSEQYF
. few TRBJ1-6 TRBV18 TGTGCCAGCTCAGAATTGCTCGAGGATTCACCCCTCCACTTT CASSELLEDSPLHF
. few TRBJ1-1 TRBV9 TGTGCCAGCAGCAACCGACAGGAGGGGAAGGGGACTGAAGCTTTCTTT CASSNRQEGKGTEAFF
. few TRBJ1-2 TRBV12-3/TRBV12-4 TGTGCCAGCAGTTTATGGGAGGGAAGCTACTATGGCTACACCTTC CASSLWEGSYYGYTF
. . TRBJ1-1 TRBV12-3/TRBV12-4 TGTGCCAGCAGTATCGGTCCATTGAACACTGAAGCTTTCTTT CASSIGPLNTEAFF
TRBD1 few TRBJ1-2 TRBV4-1 TGCGCCAGCAGCCAAACGACAGGGGAAGTGTATGGCTACACCTTC CASSQTTGEVYGYTF
TRBD2 few TRBJ2-1 TRBV6-2/TRBV6-3 TGTGCCAGCAGTTACCTGAGGCTAGCGGAGATATACAATGAGCAGTTCTTC CASSYLRLAEIYNEQFF
TRBD2 . TRBJ2-1 TRBV12-3/TRBV12-4 TGTGCCAGCAGCCTGGGACTAGCTGAGCAGTTCTTC CASSLGLAEQFF
. many TRBJ1-3 TRBV5-1 TGCGCCAGCAGCTTGGAGAGTTACTCTGGAAACACCATATATTTT CASSLESYSGNTIYF
. . TRBJ2-1 TRBV7-8 TGTGCCAGCAGCTGGACTTCTACCTACAATGAGCAGTTCTTC CASSWTSTYNEQFF
TRBD1 . TRBJ1-2 TRBV6-1 TGTGCCAGCAGTGAAACCGGGACAGGGGGCTACACCTTC CASSETGTGGYTF
TRBD1 . TRBJ2-7 TRBV5-1 TGCGCCAGCAGCTTGGGACAGGGGCCAACCTACGAGCAGTACTTC CASSLGQGPTYEQYF
. . TRBJ2-2 TRBV5-1 TGCGCCAGCAGCTTGGCCAGGCAGGGGTTGGCCGGGGAGCTGTTTTTT CASSLARQGLAGELFF
TRBD2 . TRBJ2-7 TRBV28 TGTGCCAGCAGGCCAGCGGGAGATTTGGACGAGCAGTACTTC CASRPAGDLDEQYF
TRBD1 few TRBJ2-3 TRBV15 TGTGCCACAACACAGGGGGCCGGCACAGATACGCAGTATTTT CATTQGAGTDTQYF
TRBD2 . TRBJ2-3 TRBV15 TGTGCCACCAGCATCGATAGCGGGAGTAATACGCAGTATTTT CATSIDSGSNTQYF
. . TRBJ2-1 TRBV5-1 TGCGCCAGCAGCCCGTCGGACGGGGTAGCCTACAATGAGCAGTTCTTC CASSPSDGVAYNEQFF
. . TRBJ2-3 TRBV12-3/TRBV12-4 TGTGCCAGCAGTCGAGGGGGTACGCAGTATTTT CASSRGGTQYF
. . TRBJ1-1 TRBV12-3/TRBV12-4 TGTGCCAGCAGCCCCGGGCCTGAAGCTTTCTTT CASSPGPEAFF
. . TRBJ2-7 TRBV7-9 TGTGCCAGCAGCAGGCCAAACAGGGTGCTGGAGCAGTACTTC CASSRPNRVLEQYF